This T cell receptor (beta chain) stems from a study of cytomegalovirus exposure and HLA in healthy donors. Study-level results: In vitro experiments confirmed that a few CMV-associated chains were specific for CMV antigens. Later analysis suggested links between common viral pathogens and several top significant clusters.

At the time of sampling, donors were nominally healthy, though unrecorded immune exposures were likely. The PCR was carried out with 60 Vbeta primers and 13 Jbeta primers. Method: immunoSEQ multiplex PCR; TCRdb's copy keeps in-frame clones and lacks some. Among 120,000 to 150,000 clones, around 85% were seen once, and the ten largest hold roughly 10%. Of note for this clone: Its matching antigen is unknown.

The V gene lost 5 bases and the J gene lost 3 bases, with 15 bases spanning the gap. This CDR3 contains 15 residues. Germline assignment: CDR1 SGHTA and CDR2 FQGTGA. The receptor comes from a woman aged 50 to 60 in good health and CMV-seropositive. The sequenced sample consisted of PBMCs. This chain connects TRBV7-3 to TRBJ2-3; a weak D match, TRBD1 (6 bases). The DNA for the CDR3 is TGTGCCAGCAGCCCACAGGGCTTGTGGACAGATACGCAGTATTTT. As protein: CASSPQGLWTDTQYF.